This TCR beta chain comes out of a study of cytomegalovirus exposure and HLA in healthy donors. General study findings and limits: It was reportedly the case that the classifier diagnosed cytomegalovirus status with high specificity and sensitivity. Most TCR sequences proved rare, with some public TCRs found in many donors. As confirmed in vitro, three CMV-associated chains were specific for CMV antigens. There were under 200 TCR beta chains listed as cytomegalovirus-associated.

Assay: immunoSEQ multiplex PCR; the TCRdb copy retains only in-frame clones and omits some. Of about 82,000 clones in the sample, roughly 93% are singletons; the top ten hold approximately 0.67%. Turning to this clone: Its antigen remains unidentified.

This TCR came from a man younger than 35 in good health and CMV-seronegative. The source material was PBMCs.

CDR3 sequence: CASRQAGTNEQFF. The CDR3 coding sequence is TGTGCCAGCAGGCAGGCGGGAACCAATGAGCAGTTCTTC. V is TRBV4-2 and J is TRBJ2-1; D perhaps matches TRBD2 (6 bases). Germline loops: CDR1 LGHNA, CDR2 YNFKEQ. The CDR3 has 13 amino acids. Trimming removed 6 bases from V and 6 bases from J, with 12 bases in between.